This TCR beta chain was recovered during a study of shared clonotypes between healthy human individuals. The CDR3 is made up of 13 amino acids. Trimming removed 1 base from V and 5 bases from J, with 9 bases in between. Germline CDR1 is SGHTS and CDR2 is YDEGEE. Sorted-subset replicate PCRs used approximately 190 ng of genomic DNA. This amount corresponded to about 29,000 T cell genomes. Repertoires were generated with immunoSEQ multiplex PCR, while TCRdb's copy carries only in-frame clones and drops some. This sample has roughly 2 million clones, with approximately 95% found just once. From CD4+ cells came CD45RA+ naive and CD45RA-negative memory subsets.

The chain joins TRBV5-8 to TRBJ1-2; D remains ambiguous. Material: naive CD4+ T cells sorted from blood. Regarding subset: CD45RA+ positively selected. This clonotype originated in a man younger than 30 in good health. The CDR3 loop reads CASSLKAGYGYTF. As DNA, the CDR3 is TGTGCCAGCAGCTTGAAGGCAGGATATGGCTACACCTTC.